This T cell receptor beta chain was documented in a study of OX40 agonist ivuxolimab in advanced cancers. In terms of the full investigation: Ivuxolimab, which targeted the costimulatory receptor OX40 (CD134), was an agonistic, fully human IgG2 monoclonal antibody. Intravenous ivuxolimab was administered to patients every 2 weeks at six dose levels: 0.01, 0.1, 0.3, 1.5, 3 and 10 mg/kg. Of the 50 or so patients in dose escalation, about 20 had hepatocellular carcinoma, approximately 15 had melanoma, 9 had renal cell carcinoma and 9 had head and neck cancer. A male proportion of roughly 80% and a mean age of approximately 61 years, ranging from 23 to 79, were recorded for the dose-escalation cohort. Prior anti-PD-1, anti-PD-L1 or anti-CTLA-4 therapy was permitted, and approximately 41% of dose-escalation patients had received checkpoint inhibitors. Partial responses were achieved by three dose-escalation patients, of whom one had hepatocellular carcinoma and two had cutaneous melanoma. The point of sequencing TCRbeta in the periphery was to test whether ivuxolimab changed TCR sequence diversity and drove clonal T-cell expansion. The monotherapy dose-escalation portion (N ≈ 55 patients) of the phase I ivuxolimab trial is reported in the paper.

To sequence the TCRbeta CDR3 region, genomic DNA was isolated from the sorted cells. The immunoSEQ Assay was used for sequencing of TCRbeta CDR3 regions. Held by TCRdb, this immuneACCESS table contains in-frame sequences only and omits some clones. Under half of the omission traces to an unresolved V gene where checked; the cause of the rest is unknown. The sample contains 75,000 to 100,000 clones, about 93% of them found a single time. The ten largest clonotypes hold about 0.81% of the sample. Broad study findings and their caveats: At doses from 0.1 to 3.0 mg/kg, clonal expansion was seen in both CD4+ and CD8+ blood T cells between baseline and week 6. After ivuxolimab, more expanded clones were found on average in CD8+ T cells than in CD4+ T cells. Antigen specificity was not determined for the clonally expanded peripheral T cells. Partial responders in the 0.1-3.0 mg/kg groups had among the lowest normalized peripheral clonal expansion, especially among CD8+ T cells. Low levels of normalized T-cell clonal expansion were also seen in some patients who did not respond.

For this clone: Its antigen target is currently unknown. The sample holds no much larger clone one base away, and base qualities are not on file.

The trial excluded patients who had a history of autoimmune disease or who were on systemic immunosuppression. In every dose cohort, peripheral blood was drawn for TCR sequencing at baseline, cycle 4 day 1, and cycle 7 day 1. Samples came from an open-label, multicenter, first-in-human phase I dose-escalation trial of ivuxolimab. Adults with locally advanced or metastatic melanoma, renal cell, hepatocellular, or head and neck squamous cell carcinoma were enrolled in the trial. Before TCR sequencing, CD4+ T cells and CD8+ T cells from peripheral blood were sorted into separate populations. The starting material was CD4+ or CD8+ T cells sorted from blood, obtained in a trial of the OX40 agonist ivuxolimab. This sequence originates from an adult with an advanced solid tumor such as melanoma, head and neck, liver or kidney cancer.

This receptor carries the CDR3 CSVEGRPQGAKNIQYF. In nucleotide form, the sequence is TGCAGCGTTGAAGGTCGACCCCAGGGGGCCAAAAACATTCAGTACTTC. This receptor chain uses TRBV29-1 and TRBJ2-4; tentative D gene TRBD1, with 6 bases matching. From the cysteine up to the phenylalanine, the CDR3 has a length of 16 residues. Just CDR3 DNA is preserved here, 48 bases in frame from base 1. CDR1 SQVTM and CDR2 ANQGSEA are derived from the germline V gene. The V end loses 1 base and the J end loses 1 base, and a stretch of 14 bases separates them.